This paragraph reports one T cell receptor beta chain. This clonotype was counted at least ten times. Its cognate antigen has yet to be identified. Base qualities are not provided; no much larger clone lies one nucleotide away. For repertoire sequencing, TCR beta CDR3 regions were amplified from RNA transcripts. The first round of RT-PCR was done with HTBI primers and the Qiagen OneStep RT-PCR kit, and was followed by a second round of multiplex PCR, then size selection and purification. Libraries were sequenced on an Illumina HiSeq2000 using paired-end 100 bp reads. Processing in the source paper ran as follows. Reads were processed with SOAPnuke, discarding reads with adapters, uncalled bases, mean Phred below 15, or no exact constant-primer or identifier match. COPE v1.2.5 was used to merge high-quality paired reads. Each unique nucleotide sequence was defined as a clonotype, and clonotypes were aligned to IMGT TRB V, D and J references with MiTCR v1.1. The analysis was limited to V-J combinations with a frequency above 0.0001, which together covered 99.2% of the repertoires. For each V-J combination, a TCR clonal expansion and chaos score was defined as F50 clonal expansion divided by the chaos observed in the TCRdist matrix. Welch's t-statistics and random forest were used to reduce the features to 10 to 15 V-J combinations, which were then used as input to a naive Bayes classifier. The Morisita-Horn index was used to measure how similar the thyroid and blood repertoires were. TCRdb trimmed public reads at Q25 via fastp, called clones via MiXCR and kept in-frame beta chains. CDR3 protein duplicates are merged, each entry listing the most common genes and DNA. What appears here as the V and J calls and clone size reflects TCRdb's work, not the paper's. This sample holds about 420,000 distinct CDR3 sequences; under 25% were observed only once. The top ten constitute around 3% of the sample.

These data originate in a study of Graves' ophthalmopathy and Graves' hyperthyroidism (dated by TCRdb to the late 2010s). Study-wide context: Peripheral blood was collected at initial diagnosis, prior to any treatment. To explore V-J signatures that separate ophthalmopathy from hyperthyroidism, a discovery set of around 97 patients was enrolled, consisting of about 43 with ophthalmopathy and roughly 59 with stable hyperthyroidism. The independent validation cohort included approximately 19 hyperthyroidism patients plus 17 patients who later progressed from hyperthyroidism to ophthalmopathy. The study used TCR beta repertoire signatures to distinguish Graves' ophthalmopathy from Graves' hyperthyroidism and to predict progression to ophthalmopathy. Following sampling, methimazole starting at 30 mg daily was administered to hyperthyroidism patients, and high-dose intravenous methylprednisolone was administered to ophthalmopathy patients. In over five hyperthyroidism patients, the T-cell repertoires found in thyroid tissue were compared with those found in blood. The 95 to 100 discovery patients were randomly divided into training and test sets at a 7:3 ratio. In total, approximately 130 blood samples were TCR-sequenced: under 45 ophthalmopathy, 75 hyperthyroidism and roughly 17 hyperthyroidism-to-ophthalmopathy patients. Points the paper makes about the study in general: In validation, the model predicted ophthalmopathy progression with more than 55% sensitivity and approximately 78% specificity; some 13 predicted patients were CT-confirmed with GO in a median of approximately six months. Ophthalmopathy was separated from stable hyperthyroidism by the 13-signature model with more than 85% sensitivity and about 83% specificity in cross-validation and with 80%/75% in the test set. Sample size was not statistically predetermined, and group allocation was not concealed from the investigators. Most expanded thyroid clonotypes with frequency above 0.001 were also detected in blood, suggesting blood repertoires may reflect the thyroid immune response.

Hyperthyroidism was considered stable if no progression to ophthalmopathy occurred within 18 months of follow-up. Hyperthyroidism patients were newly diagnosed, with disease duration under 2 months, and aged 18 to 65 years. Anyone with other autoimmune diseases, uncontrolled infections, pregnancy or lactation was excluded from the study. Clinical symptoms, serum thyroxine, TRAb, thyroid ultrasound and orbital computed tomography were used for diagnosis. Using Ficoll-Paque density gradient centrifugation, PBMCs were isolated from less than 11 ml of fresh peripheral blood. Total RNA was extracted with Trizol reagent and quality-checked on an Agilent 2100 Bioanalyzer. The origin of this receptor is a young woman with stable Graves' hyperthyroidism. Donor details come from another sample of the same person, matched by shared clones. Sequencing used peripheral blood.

The CDR3 in this case is CASGDRAYEQYF. The nucleotide sequence reads TGTGCCAGCGGGGACAGGGCCTACGAGCAGTACTTC. This chain joins TRBV7-2 to TRBJ2-7; 9 bases in the middle match TRBD1. According to the germline V gene, CDR1 reads SGHTA and CDR2 reads FQGNSA. For this chain, trimming is 8 bases at the V end and 2 bases at the J end, and the number of junction bases without a gene match is 1. The CDR3 starts with the cysteine, ends with the phenylalanine, and has 12 residues. Left in the record is the CDR3 DNA by itself, 36 bases read in frame from the first base.